Each of the 7 T cell receptor beta chains below was sequenced from the same sample in a study of TIL therapy for anti-PD-1-resistant metastatic lung cancer. Time point meaning: pre-treatment sample, taken before nivolumab and TIL therapy. The libraries were made with immunoSEQ v3. This table comes from immunoSEQ multiplex PCR, and its TCRdb copy is limited to in-frame clones, with some not included. This table has about 44,000 clones, 79% appearing once. The material sequenced was blood, taken at baseline. The receptor source for this set is a man between 65 and 85 years old with non-small cell lung cancer.

Only one count was recorded for this clone. The chain couples TRBV25-1 to TRBJ2-5, with D perhaps matching TRBD1 or TRBD2 (5 bases each). The ends were cut back, 4 bases at V and 5 bases at J, with 11 bases in the middle. The CDR3 runs 13 residues. CDR1 is MGHDK, CDR2 SYGVNS, per germline. Here the CDR3 DNA reads TGTGCCAGCAGTGTGGGGGTACGGGAGACCCAGTACTTC. It yields the protein CASSVGVRETQYF.

This rearrangement joins TRBV19 to TRBJ1-2; D uncertain. Trimming stripped 10 bases from V and 8 bases from J, with 20 bases between. CDR1 is LNHDA and CDR2 is SQIVND in the germline V gene (reference sequence). The CDR3 runs 13 residues. The CDR3 sequence: CATQYGWEGGYTF. DNA of the CDR3: TGTGCCACCCAGTATGGCTGGGAGGGCGGCTACACCTTC.

The rearrangement joins TRBV14 to TRBJ2-7, with D tentatively TRBD2 (5 bases). The CDR3 is made up of 14 amino acids. Germline CDR1 reads SGHDN; CDR2 reads FVKESK. V shed 3 bases and J shed 5 bases, with 14 bases lying between them. CDR3 residues: CASSHGGSPHEQYF. CDR3 nucleotides: TGTGCCAGCAGCCATGGAGGTAGCCCCCACGAGCAGTACTTC.

The CDR3 sequence is CASSEVRANRRAKNIQYF. The CDR3 coding sequence is TGTGCCAGCAGTGAAGTGAGGGCAAACCGGAGGGCCAAAAACATTCAGTACTTC. The V call is TRBV2, the J call TRBJ2-4; D possibly corresponds to TRBD2 (5 bases). The V and J ends lost 1 base and 1 base respectively, with 17 bases between them. The CDR3 has 18 amino acids. The germline CDR1 and CDR2 sequences are SNHLY and FYNNEI.

The gene calls are TRBV30 and TRBJ2-5; possible D gene TRBD1, 6 bases. This CDR3 comprises 11 residues. The germline V gene has CDR1 GTSNPN and CDR2 SVGIG (reference sequence). Trimming took off 5 bases at V and 11 bases at J, with 15 bases between the two ends. CDR3 loop: CAWSTGKEQYF. The CDR3 nucleotides are TGTGCCTGGTCCACAGGGAAAGAGCAGTACTTC.

The V gene is TRBV18, the J gene TRBJ2-7; the match to TRBD2 covers 9 bases. This CDR3 comprises 15 residues. The V and J ends lost 6 bases and 0 bases, in that order; junction bases with no gene match: 6. CDR1 KGHSH and CDR2 LQKENI come from the germline V gene. The CDR3 DNA follows: TGTGCCAGCTCTCCCGGGACTAGCCTCTCCTACGAGCAGTACTTC. Translated, it gives CASSPGTSLSYEQYF.

CDR3 nucleotide sequence: TGTGCCAGTAGCCTAGCGCCGAATTCGCCTTACAATGAGCAGTTCTTC. Amino acid sequence: CASSLAPNSPYNEQFF. The chain couples TRBV19 to TRBJ2-1; D possibly corresponds to TRBD2 (6 bases). The CDR3 covers 16 residues. Trimming pared 6 bases from V and 4 bases from J, leaving 19 bases between. Germline V gene lookup returns CDR1 LNHDA and CDR2 SQIVND (reference sequence).